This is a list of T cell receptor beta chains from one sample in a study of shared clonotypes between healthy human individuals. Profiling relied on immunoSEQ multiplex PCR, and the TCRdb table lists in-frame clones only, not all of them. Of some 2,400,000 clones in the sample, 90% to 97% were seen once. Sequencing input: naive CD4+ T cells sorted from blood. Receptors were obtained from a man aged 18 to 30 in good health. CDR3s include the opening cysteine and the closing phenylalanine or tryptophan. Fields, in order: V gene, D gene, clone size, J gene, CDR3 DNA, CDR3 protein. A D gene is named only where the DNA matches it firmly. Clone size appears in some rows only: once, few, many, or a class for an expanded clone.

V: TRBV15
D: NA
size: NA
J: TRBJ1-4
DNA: TGTGCCACCAGCAGACTTGGACAGCCTTGGGAAAAACTGTTTTTT
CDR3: CATSRLGQPWEKLFF

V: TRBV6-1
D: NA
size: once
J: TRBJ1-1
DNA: TGTGCCAGCAGGTTCGATACTGAAGCTTTCTTT
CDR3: CASRFDTEAFF

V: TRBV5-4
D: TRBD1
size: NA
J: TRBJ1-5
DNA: TGTGCCAGCAGCCTTCCCCGGGACAGAAAGGGGGATCAGCCCCAGCATTTT
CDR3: CASSLPRDRKGDQPQHF

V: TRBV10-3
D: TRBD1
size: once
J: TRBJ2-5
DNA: TGTGCCATCAGTGCCACAGGGGGCCATGAGACCCAGTACTTC
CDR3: CAISATGGHETQYF

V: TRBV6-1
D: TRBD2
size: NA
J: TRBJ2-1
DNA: TGTGCCACCATACTAGCGGGACAACATGAGCAGTTCTTC
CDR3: CATILAGQHEQFF

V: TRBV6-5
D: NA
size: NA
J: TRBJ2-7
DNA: TGTGCCAGCAGTTACTCTGGGGCACGCGAGCAGTACTTC
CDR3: CASSYSGAREQYF

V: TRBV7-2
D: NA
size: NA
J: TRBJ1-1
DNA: TGTGCCAGCAGCTTAAGTCGGGTGAACACTGAAGCTTTCTTT
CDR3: CASSLSRVNTEAFF

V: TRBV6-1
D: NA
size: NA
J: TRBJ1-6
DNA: TGTGCCAGCAGTGAAAGTCTGGGATCACCCCTCCACTTT
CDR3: CASSESLGSPLHF

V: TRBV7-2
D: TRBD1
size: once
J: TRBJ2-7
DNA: TGTGCCAGCTCTTCATGGACAGGGTCCTACGAGCAGTACTTC
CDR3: CASSSWTGSYEQYF

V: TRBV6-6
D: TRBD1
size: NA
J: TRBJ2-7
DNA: TGTGCCAGCAGCACCGGGACAGGGCCCTACGAGCAGTACTTC
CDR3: CASSTGTGPYEQYF

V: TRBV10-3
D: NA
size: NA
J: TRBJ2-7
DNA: TGTGCCATCAGTGTCCAACTCGGGTACGAGCAGTACTTC
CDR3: CAISVQLGYEQYF

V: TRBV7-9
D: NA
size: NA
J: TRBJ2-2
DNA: TGTGCCAGCAGCTTAGTAAAGGGTAGTCGGGAGCTGTTTTTT
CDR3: CASSLVKGSRELFF

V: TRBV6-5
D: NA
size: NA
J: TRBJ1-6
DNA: TGTGCCAGCAGTTACGACTCCGAACCGCCTTCACCCCTCCACTTT
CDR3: CASSYDSEPPSPLHF

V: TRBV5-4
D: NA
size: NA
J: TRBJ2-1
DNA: TGTGCCAGCAGCTTGGTGGGTAACGGGTACATTGAGCAGTTCTTC
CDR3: CASSLVGNGYIEQFF

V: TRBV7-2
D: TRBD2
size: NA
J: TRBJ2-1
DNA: TGTGCCAGCAGCTTAGGAGCGGGGCCGGGTGAGCAGTTCTTC
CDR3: CASSLGAGPGEQFF

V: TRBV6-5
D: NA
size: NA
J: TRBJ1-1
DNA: TGTGCCAGCAGTTACGAGGAGAGGGTAGCCGGCACTGAAGCTTTCTTT
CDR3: CASSYEERVAGTEAFF

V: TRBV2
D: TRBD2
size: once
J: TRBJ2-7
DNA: TGTGCCAGCGAGTCTAGCGGGAGTCAGGTCGAGCAGTACTTC
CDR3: CASESSGSQVEQYF

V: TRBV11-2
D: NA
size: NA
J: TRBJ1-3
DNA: TGTGCCAGCAGCTTAGATAGTCGGACTGGAAACACCATATATTTT
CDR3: CASSLDSRTGNTIYF

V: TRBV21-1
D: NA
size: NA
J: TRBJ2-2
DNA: TGTGCCAGCAGCCGCCCTCGACTAGCGGGAGCCCCGAACACCGGGGAGCTGTTTTTT
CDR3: CASSRPRLAGAPNTGELFF

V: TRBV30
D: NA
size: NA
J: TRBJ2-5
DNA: TGTGCCTGGAGTGTGGGGGGACCCGAGACCCAGTACTTC
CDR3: CAWSVGGPETQYF

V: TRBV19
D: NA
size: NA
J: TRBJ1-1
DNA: TGTGCCAGTATGGGGGAGAGTAACACTGAAGCTTTCTTT
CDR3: CASMGESNTEAFF

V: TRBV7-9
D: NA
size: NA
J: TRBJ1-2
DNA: TGTGCCAGCAGCTTAGTCCTGTTCTATGGCTACACCTTC
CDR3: CASSLVLFYGYTF

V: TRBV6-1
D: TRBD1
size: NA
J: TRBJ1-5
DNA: TGTGCCAGCAGTGAACCGATGCTAGGACAGGGAACTTATCAGCCCCAGCATTTT
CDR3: CASSEPMLGQGTYQPQHF

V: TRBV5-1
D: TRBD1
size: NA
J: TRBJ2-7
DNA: TGCGCCAGCAGCGCGGGACAGGGTTCCTACGAGCAGTACTTC
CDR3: CASSAGQGSYEQYF

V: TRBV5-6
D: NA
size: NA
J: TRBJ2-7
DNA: TGTGCCAGCAGCTTGGCGGCAGCTTCCTACGAGCAGTACTTC
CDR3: CASSLAAASYEQYF

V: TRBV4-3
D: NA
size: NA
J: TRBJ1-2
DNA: TGCGCCAGCAGCCAAGATGTGGACATGAACTATGGCTACACCTTC
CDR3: CASSQDVDMNYGYTF

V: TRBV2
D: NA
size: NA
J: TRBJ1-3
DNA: TGTGCCAGCAGTGAAGTAGAGGGTTCTGGAAACACCATATATTTT
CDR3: CASSEVEGSGNTIYF

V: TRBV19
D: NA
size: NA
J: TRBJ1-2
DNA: TGTGCCAGTAGTATAGACGGGGATAACTATGGCTACACCTTC
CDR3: CASSIDGDNYGYTF

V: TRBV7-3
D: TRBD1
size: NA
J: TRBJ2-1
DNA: TGTGCCAGCAGTTACGGACAGGGCGGTGAGCAGTTCTTC
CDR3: CASSYGQGGEQFF

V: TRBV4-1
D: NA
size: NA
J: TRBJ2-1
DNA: TGCGCCAGCAGCCAAGTGGTGGAAGAGCAGTTCTTC
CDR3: CASSQVVEEQFF

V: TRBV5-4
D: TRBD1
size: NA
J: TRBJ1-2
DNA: TGTGCCAGCAGCACGGACAGGGCGTCGGGCTACACCTTC
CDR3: CASSTDRASGYTF

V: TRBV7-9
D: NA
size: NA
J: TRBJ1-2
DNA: TGTGCCAGCAGCTTTAGGGGGAACTATGGCTACACCTTC
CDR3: CASSFRGNYGYTF

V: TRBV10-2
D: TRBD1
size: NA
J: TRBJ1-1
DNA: TGCGCCAGCAGTGGGTACAGGGGCACTGAAGCTTTCTTT
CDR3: CASSGYRGTEAFF

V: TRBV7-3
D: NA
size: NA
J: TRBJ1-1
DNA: TGTGCCAGACTCAACACTGAAGCTTTCTTT
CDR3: CARLNTEAFF

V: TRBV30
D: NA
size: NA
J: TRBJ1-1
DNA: TGTGCCTGGAGTGTTAATACTGAAGCTTTCTTT
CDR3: CAWSVNTEAFF

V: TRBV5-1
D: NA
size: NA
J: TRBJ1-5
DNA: TGCGCCAGCAGCTTGGACGCAGACTATCAGCCCCAGCATTTT
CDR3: CASSLDADYQPQHF

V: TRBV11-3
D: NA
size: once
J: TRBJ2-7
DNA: TGTGCCAGCAGCTTAGGTCTCCCGGCAGGGCAGTCCTACGAGCAGTACTTC
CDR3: CASSLGLPAGQSYEQYF

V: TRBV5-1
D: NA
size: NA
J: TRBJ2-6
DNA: TGCGCCAGCAGCCGTACAGGGTTGGAAGGGGCCAACGTCCTGACTTTC
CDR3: CASSRTGLEGANVLTF

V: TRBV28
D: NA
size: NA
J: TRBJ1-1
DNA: TGTGCCAGCAGTTTATGGGCAGGCCCTCTGAACACTGAAGCTTTCTTT
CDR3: CASSLWAGPLNTEAFF

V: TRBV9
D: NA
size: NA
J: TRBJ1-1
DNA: TGTGCCAGCAGCGTAGTCGCAGGGTCGAGTGGCACTGAAGCTTTCTTT
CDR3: CASSVVAGSSGTEAFF

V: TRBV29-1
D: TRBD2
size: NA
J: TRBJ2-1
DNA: TGCAGCGTTGAAGATCCTCTAGCGGGAGCCCCCAATGAGCAGTTCTTC
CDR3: CSVEDPLAGAPNEQFF

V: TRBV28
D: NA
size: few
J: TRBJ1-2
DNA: TGTGCCACAGCCAACTATGGCTACACCTTC
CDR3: CATANYGYTF

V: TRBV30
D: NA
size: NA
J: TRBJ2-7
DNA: TGTGCCTGGAGTGGTGGCGGGTTGAATGCCTACGAGCAGTACTTC
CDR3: CAWSGGGLNAYEQYF

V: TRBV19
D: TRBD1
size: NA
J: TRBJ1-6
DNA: TGTGCCAGTAGTAAAGGGACAGGGGGTGACAGGAATTCACCCCTCCACTTT
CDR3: CASSKGTGGDRNSPLHF

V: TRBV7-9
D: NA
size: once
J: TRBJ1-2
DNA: TGTGCCAGCAGCTCCGGGACATCTAACTATGGCTACACCTTC
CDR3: CASSSGTSNYGYTF

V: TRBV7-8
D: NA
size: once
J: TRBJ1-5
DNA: TGTGCCAGCAGCCCCGTGGGAAGAACGGATCAGCCCCAGCATTTT
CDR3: CASSPVGRTDQPQHF